This T cell receptor beta chain originates from a study of T cell repertoires in cytomegalovirus infection. Study in general: Peptides in the study included HLA-C-restricted and HLA-B-restricted CMV epitopes. TCR beta signatures that were public indicated CMV infection and matching HLA type. Study-level findings and limits: Using cumulative public TCR beta family frequency, the authors identified those who carried CMV together with the relevant HLA. There were HLA-C-restricted CMV-specific TCR beta clonotypes dominating the ex vivo response.

TCRdb analysed the reads with MiXCR anew, one entry per CDR3 protein. The sample lists around 750,000 distinct CDR3 sequences; about 30% were seen once. Regarding this clonotype: Its specificity is unknown.

V shed 3 bases and J shed 3 bases, with 23 bases lying between them. This CDR3 is 18 amino acids long. The germline CDR1 and CDR2 sequences are MDHEN and SYDVKM. This TCR came from a human donor in good health (CMV status not recorded). Some clones in this sample may be carry-over from other donors' samples. This chain joins TRBV28 and TRBJ2-5, with TRBD1 as a possible D gene (8 bases). The sample in question was cultured CD8+ T cells from PBMCs, obtained from culture after CMV antigen stimulation. CDR3 DNA sequence: TGTGCCAGCAGTTTCCGGGACAGGACTAGGGAAAAGGAAGAGACCCAGTACTTC. This gives the protein CASSFRDRTREKEETQYF.